Described below is a single T cell receptor (beta chain) sequence and its context. Its antigen is undetermined. Each CDR3 protein is one row after TCRdb ran MiXCR on the reads. The data show about a million distinct CDR3 sequences, roughly 30% seen once. These data come from a study of T cell repertoires in cytomegalovirus infection. Turning to the study itself: HLA-B-restricted CMV epitopes that are well studied were used alongside recently identified HLA-C-restricted ones.

This CDR3 comprises 14 residues. Trimming removed 5 bases from V and 0 bases from J, with 10 bases in between. The receptor's source is a human donor in good health (CMV status not recorded). Some clones in this sample may be carry-over from other donors' samples. The sample in question was cultured CD8+ T cells from PBMCs, obtained from culture after CMV antigen stimulation. This chain uses TRBV12-3 or TRBV12-4 with TRBJ1-1; TRBD1 is a possible D gene (5 bases). As DNA, the CDR3 is TGTGCCAGCAGTAAGACAGCTTTGAACACTGAAGCTTTCTTT. Amino acids: CASSKTALNTEAFF.